This T cell receptor (beta chain) is drawn from a study of identical twins (TCRdb year 2016). In terms of the full investigation: To test whether fetal clonotypes persist, this study deep-sequenced TCR alpha and beta repertoires from monozygotic twins, from unrelated adults of various ages, and from cord blood. To rule out contamination, replicate twin experiments were performed at different times with different library preparation protocols.

Paper-wide results and their limitations: Because the same donors could not be followed over many years, the conclusions depended on cross-sectional statistical analysis. Invariant T cells such as MAIT and iNKT could partly confound zero-insertion analyses, though diverse VJ usage argued against this for most clonotypes. In monozygotic twins, recombination models systematically underestimated out-of-frame TCR alpha sharing, but the models matched the sharing seen between unrelated individuals. Fewer insertions were carried by abundant cord blood beta clonotypes; a weaker similar trend was observed in young adult naive repertoires, while no such trend was observed in memory repertoires. A weaker excess of twin sharing was found in beta out-of-frame sequences because the signal-to-noise ratio was lowered by fewer shared sequences. Out-of-frame TCR alpha sequences shared between twins showed an excess of low generation-probability sequences compared with coincidental sharing between unrelated individuals.

Only healthy Caucasian donors were included. The twin cohort comprised three pairs of female monozygotic twins, all aged about 18 to 30 years. Positive isolation kits from Invitrogen were used to isolate CD4+ and CD8+ T cell populations. Trimming takes 0 bases from V and 4 bases from J, and the germline ends sit 12 bases apart. Taken from the germline V gene (reference sequence), the CDR1 and CDR2 loops are DFQATT and SNEGSKA. The CDR3 numbers 14 residues from cysteine through phenylalanine. Only the CDR3 portion is preserved as DNA: 42 bases, with reading frame beginning at the first base. This clonotype was counted only a few times. It lacks a known antigen. No base quality values were provided; no much bigger clone lies one nucleotide off. The library was made by 5' RACE. These reads were obtained on an Illumina HiSeq 2000. A universal primer binding site was added through template switching, and the final cDNA carried a unique molecular identifier so that TCR cDNA molecules could be counted accurately. Specific primers in the conserved constant-segment region were used to synthesize first-strand cDNA for the TCR alpha and beta chains. To control for contamination, every cDNA library carried two barcodes: a SMART-Mk sample barcode plus Illumina barcodes. Two successive PCR steps introduced TruSeq adapter sequences along with Illumina sample barcodes. The Illumina HiSeq platform was used with custom primers to sequence TCR alpha and beta cDNA libraries. The paper's processing steps were these. MiGEC was used to process raw reads and extract unique molecular identifiers, and MiXCR was used to find CDR3 positions. Recombination models were inferred per individual with the repgenHMM and IGoR tools using an EM algorithm. The tcR package in R was used for shared clonotype analysis, with sharing normalized by the product of cloneset sizes. To study raw recombination without the effects of thymic and clonal selection, out-of-frame nonproductive sequences were analyzed. TCRdb trimmed the raw reads at Q25, called clones with MiXCR and kept productive beta chains. Duplicate CDR3 protein sequences are folded into a single record with the most common DNA and genes. TCRdb's processing, not the authors', yielded these V and J calls. The sample table contains 500,000 to 550,000 distinct CDR3 sequences; only one count was recorded for under 25% of them. The ten largest clones represent 0.91% of the sample.

The same sample was also studied in work on T cells expressing NK-cell markers. As that second study puts it: Three sorted T-cell subsets (CD3+CD56+NKG2C+, CD3+CD56+NKG2C- and CD3+CD56-NKG2C+) from seven to nine donors had their TCR beta-chain repertoires profiled. Among the eight sequenced donors, only one was HCMV-seronegative, while the other seven were HCMV-seropositive. In several experiments an anti-gammadeltaTCR antibody was added to restrict sorting to alphabetaTCR-expressing T cells. In roughly 6 donors, the dominant CD3+CD56+NKG2C+ clonotypes ranked among the top 10 CD8+ clonotypes, making up about 1.0-8% of CD8+ T cells. Those dominant clonotypes were again the most abundant among CD3+CD56-NKG2C+ cells in several donors, at roughly 25-65%. Whether the expanded NKG2C-expressing T cell clones were specific for HCMV antigens remained unclear. Randomly selected healthy volunteers, three men and five women, were used as the eight sequenced donors. HCMV serostatus was determined by detecting HCMV-specific IgG in serum with a commercial ELISA kit. Reads were demultiplexed and grouped by UMI with MIGEC, and clonotypes were assembled and quantified with MiTCR. To remove erroneous sequences, TCR cDNA sequences were retained only when supported by two or more reads. Downstream repertoire analysis used the tcR package, and clonotypes were matched across fractions by CDR3 nucleotide sequence plus V segment. VDJmatch was used to annotate antigen specificity against VDJdb, with one amino acid substitution in CDR3 allowed.

This TCR was recovered from a woman aged 18 to 35 in good health. What was sequenced was CD4+ T cells sorted from blood. This receptor chain uses TRBV20-1 and TRBJ2-5, with no reliable assignment of the D segment. The DNA sequence reads TGCAGTGCTAGAGATTCCAGGACGCTAGAGACCCAGTACTTC. This codes for CSARDSRTLETQYF.